This T cell receptor (beta chain) was identified during a study of blood T cell repertoires in COVID-19. This clone has only one observation. Germline V gene data show CDR1 as SGHKS and CDR2 as YYEKEE (reference sequence). V lost 5 bases to trimming and J lost 0 bases; unmatched junction nucleotides: 3. The CDR3 covers 15 residues. How the authors handled the data: Nucleated cell number was recorded as an estimate derived from reference gene primer amplification. Generated by immunoSEQ multiplex PCR, the TCRdb table keeps only in-frame clones and is missing some. V and J calls and clone size are those listed in that table; D and trimming were worked out from the DNA. The table lists some 150,000 clones, about 81% of them singletons.

The TCR was taken from a woman aged 70-85 years with acute or convalescent COVID-19. This chain links TRBV5-5 with TRBJ2-1; 9 bases fit TRBD1. Sequenced sample: peripheral blood. The CDR3 is CASSLTGGSYNEQFF. DNA of the CDR3: TGTGCCAGCAGTTTGACAGGGGGCTCCTACAATGAGCAGTTCTTC.